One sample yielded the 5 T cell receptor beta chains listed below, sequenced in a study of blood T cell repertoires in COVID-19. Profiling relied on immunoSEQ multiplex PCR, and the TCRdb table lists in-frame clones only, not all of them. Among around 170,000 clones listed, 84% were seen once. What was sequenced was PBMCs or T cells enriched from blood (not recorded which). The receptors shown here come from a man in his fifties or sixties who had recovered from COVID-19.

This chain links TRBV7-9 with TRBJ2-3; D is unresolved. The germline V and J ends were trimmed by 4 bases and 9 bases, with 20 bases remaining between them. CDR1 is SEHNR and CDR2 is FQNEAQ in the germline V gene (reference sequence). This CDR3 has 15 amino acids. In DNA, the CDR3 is TGTGCCAGCAGCTACGCAATGGGCACTCCAAGGACGCAGTATTTT. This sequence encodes CASSYAMGTPRTQYF.

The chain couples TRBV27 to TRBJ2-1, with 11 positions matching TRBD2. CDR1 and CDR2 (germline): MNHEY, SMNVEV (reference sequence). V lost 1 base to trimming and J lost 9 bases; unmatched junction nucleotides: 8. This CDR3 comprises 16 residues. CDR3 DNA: TGTGCCAGCAGTTTATTAGCGGGGGGGAAAGGCGGTGAGCAGTTCTTC. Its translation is CASSLLAGGKGGEQFF.

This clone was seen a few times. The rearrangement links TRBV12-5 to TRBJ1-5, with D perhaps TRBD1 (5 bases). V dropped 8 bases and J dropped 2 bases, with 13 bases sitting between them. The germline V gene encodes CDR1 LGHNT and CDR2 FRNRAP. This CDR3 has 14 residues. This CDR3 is CASSTGIGNQPQHF. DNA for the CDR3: TGTGCTAGTAGTACAGGTATTGGCAATCAGCCCCAGCATTTT. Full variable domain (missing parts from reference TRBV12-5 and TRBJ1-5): DARVTQTPRHKVTEMGQEVTMRCQPILGHNTVFWYRQTMMQGLELLAYFRNRAPLDDSGMPKDRFSAEMPDATLATLKIQPSEPRDSAVYFCASSTGIGNQPQHFGDGTRLSIL.

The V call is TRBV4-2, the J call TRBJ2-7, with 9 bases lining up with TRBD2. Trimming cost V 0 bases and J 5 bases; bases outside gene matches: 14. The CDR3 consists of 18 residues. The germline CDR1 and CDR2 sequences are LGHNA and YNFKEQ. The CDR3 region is CASSQDRGSGGRSDEQYF. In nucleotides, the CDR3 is TGTGCCAGCAGCCAAGATCGGGGAAGCGGGGGGCGAAGCGACGAGCAGTACTTC.

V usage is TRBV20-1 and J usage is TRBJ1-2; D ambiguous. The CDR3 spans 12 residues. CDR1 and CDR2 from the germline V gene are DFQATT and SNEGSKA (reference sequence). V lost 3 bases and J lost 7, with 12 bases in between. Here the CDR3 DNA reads TGCAGTGCTAGTAAACTGTCAAGTGGCTACACCTTC. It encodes CSASKLSSGYTF.